Listed here are 24 T cell receptor beta chains from one sample, sequenced in a study of shared clonotypes between healthy human individuals. Naive CD8 cells lacked CD45RO, underwent positive selection for CCR7 and left out terminally differentiated effector memory CD45RA+ cells. Repertoires were generated with immunoSEQ multiplex PCR, while TCRdb's copy carries only in-frame clones and drops some. This sample has about 2 million clones; around 96% occur once, and the top ten carry approximately 1.2%. The specimen was naive CD8+ T cells sorted from blood. The receptors derive from a man aged 18 to 29 in good health.

This chain links TRBV4-1 with TRBJ1-6; D is ambiguous. This CDR3 is built from 15 residues. CDR1 is MGHRA and CDR2 is YSYEKL in the germline V gene. Trimming left V 0 bases short and J 6 bases short, with 9 bases between. CDR3 nucleotide sequence: TGCGCCAGCAGCCAAGATTCTACCTCTAATTCACCCCTCCACTTT. Translating gives CASSQDSTSNSPLHF.

The chain combines TRBV7-9 with TRBJ1-6; weak D call: TRBD1 (5 bases). Deletions cut 3 bases from V and 2 bases from J, with 17 bases between. The CDR3 sequence is 18 residues long. Per the germline V gene, CDR1 is SEHNR and CDR2 is FQNEAQ (reference sequence). The CDR3 protein is CASSFLAGTLPYNSPLHF. DNA for the CDR3: TGTGCCAGCAGCTTCCTTGCCGGGACCTTACCCTATAATTCACCCCTCCACTTT.

This chain joins TRBV5-8 and TRBJ1-1, with D hard to call. With 1 base removed from V and 0 bases from J, the gap between germline ends came to 4 bases. The CDR3 covers 13 residues. Germline CDR1 is SGHTS and CDR2 is YDEGEE. CDR3 in DNA: TGTGCCAGCAGCTTGTCCCTGAACACTGAAGCTTTCTTT. Its protein product is CASSLSLNTEAFF.

This clone was observed once. The chain uses TRBV13 and TRBJ2-2; TRBD2 matches at 7 bases. Germline trimming cut 5 bases from V and 6 bases from J; bases unmatched to any gene: 9. Germline-derived CDR1 and CDR2 are PRHDT and FYEKMQ (reference sequence). The CDR3 contains 15 residues. Written as DNA, the CDR3 is TGTGCCAGCAGCCTTAGGACTAGTAAAGCCGGGGAGCTGTTTTTT. Protein sequence: CASSLRTSKAGELFF.

As to this clone: The identical CDR3 is also encoded by other nucleotide sequences in the sample. The rearrangement uses TRBV5-4 and TRBJ2-2; D gene unclear. Looked up from germline, CDR1 is SGHNT and CDR2 is YYREEE (reference sequence). This CDR3 has 12 residues. Trimming stripped 3 bases from V and 2 bases from J, with 2 bases between. This CDR3 reads CASSSNTGELFF. CDR3 nucleotides: TGTGCCAGCAGCTCCAACACCGGGGAGCTGTTTTTT.

This rearrangement joins TRBV7-8 to TRBJ2-5; D is perhaps TRBD2 (5 bases). Deletions cut 5 bases from V and 5 bases from J, with 18 bases between. The CDR3 extends over 15 amino acids. Looked up from germline, CDR1 is SGHVS and CDR2 is FQNEAQ. The CDR3 protein is CASSTGPGIGETQYF. The CDR3 nucleotides read TGTGCCAGCAGCACTGGACCGGGGATTGGGGAGACCCAGTACTTC. Full variable domain (missing parts from reference TRBV7-8 and TRBJ2-5): GAGVSQSPRYKVAKRGQDVALRCDPISGHVSLFWYQQALGQGPEFLTYFQNEAQLDKSGLPSDRFFAERPEGSVSTLKIQRTQQEDSAVYLCASSTGPGIGETQYFGPGTRLLVL.

This chain links TRBV4-2 with TRBJ2-5; D remains ambiguous. V gave up 0 bases and J gave up 4 bases, with 12 bases separating them. Germline values: CDR1 LGHNA, CDR2 YNFKEQ. CDR3 length: 15 amino acids. CDR3 sequence reads: CASSQDNPMGETQYF. The DNA of the CDR3 is TGTGCCAGCAGCCAAGATAACCCCATGGGAGAGACCCAGTACTTC.

As concerns this clone: This specimen includes other DNA sequences encoding the same CDR3. The chain uses TRBV19 and TRBJ2-1; D unresolved. V was trimmed by 1 base and J by 4 bases, leaving 5 bases between them. CDR3 length: 13 residues. The germline V gene has CDR1 LNHDA and CDR2 SQIVND (reference sequence). CDR3 DNA: TGTGCCAGTAGTATAGGACCATACAATGAGCAGTTCTTC. Translation gives CASSIGPYNEQFF.

This rearrangement joins TRBV9 to TRBJ2-3; unclear D gene. The V gene's germline CDR1 is SGDLS and CDR2 YYNGEE. V gave up 2 bases and J gave up 7 bases, with 17 bases separating them. The CDR3 loop spans 15 amino acids. In DNA, the CDR3 is TGTGCCAGCAGCGTTTATGGGTTAGTGGGTTATACGCAGTATTTT. Residues: CASSVYGLVGYTQYF. The full variable domain, with the rest looked up from reference TRBV9 and TRBJ2-3, is DSGVTQTPKHLITATGQRVTLRCSPRSGDLSVYWYQQSLDQGLQFLIQYYNGEERAKGNILERFSAQQFPDLHSELNLSSLELGDSALYFCASSVYGLVGYTQYFGPGTRLTVL.

CDR3 sequence: CASSFSEGPKNIQYF. In nucleotides, the CDR3 is TGTGCCAGCAGCTTCTCCGAGGGTCCCAAAAACATTCAGTACTTC. The rearrangement joins TRBV11-2 to TRBJ2-4, with D perhaps TRBD2 (5 bases). This CDR3 is 15 amino acids long. Germline V gives CDR1 SGHAT, CDR2 FQNNGV. V was shortened by 3 bases and J by 2 bases, with 11 bases between the two germline ends.

The rearrangement links TRBV5-1 to TRBJ2-1; tentatively, D is TRBD2 (5 bases). The CDR3 consists of 14 residues. Trimming left V 9 bases short and J 2 bases short, with 15 bases between. Germline values: CDR1 SGHRS, CDR2 YFSETQ. CDR3 sequence reads: CATKVASTYNEQFF. DNA for the CDR3: TGCGCCACCAAGGTAGCGTCCACCTACAATGAGCAGTTCTTC. Full variable domain (rest looked up from reference TRBV5-1 and TRBJ2-1): KAGVTQTPRYLIKTRGQQVTLSCSPISGHRSVSWYQQTPGQGLQFLFEYFSETQRNKGNFPGRFSGRQFSNSRSEMNVSTLELGDSALYLCATKVASTYNEQFFGPGTRLTVL.

The chain recombines TRBV7-2 with TRBJ2-5; 10 positions agree with TRBD1. Germline trimming cut 2 bases from V and 4 bases from J; bases unmatched to any gene: 10. The germline V gene encodes CDR1 SGHTA and CDR2 FQGNSA. The CDR3 covers 17 residues. The CDR3: CASSLPFWRTGGETQYF. CDR3 DNA sequence: TGTGCCAGCAGCTTACCTTTTTGGCGGACAGGGGGAGAGACCCAGTACTTC.

J is TRBJ1-1 and V is TRBV4-1; the D is unclear. CDR3 size: 14 residues. The germline V gene encodes CDR1 MGHRA and CDR2 YSYEKL. The V end lost 2 bases, the J end lost 3 bases, and 10 bases lay between the germline ends. The CDR3 bases are TGCGCCAGCAGCCAAAGGTATTGGGACACTGAAGCTTTCTTT. It yields the protein CASSQRYWDTEAFF.

The chain employs TRBV11-3 and TRBJ2-1; a weak D match, TRBD2 (6 bases). Germline assignment: CDR1 SGHNT and CDR2 YENEEA. Trimming pared 5 bases from V and 5 bases from J, leaving 16 bases between. This CDR3 comprises 15 residues. The CDR3 sequence: CASSPGAGQDNEQFF. In DNA form, the CDR3 reads TGTGCCAGCAGCCCGGGAGCAGGGCAAGACAATGAGCAGTTCTTC.

In nucleotides, the CDR3 is TGTGCCAGCAGCCAAGAGCGGGGGGGCTACAATGAGCAGTTCTTC. Protein product: CASSQERGGYNEQFF. The gene calls are TRBV14 and TRBJ2-1, with 9 bases aligning to TRBD2. From germline, CDR1 is SGHDN and CDR2 FVKESK. The ends lost 0 bases at V and 3 bases at J; junction bases unmatched: 0. The CDR3 spans 15 residues.

The V call is TRBV5-8, the J call TRBJ2-1, with 8 bases lining up with TRBD2. This CDR3 is 15 amino acids long. Trimming took 0 bases from V and 7 from J; bases not matched to a gene: 6. Germline assignment: CDR1 SGHTS and CDR2 YDEGEE. Written as DNA, the CDR3 is TGTGCCAGCAGCTTGGGCCCCGGGGGGGCGAATGAGCAGTTCTTC. This translates into CASSLGPGGANEQFF.

The chain's CDR3 is CASSVDRSADTQYF. The CDR3 DNA follows: TGTGCCAGCAGCGTGGATAGGTCCGCAGATACGCAGTATTTT. V gene TRBV9 combines with J gene TRBJ2-3; D is unclear. Per germline, CDR1 SGDLS and CDR2 YYNGEE. CDR3 size: 14 residues. Trimming cost V 2 bases and J 4 bases, with 11 bases left between them.

The chain couples TRBV7-9 to TRBJ2-5; D ambiguous. Between the trimmed V and J ends, which lost 5 bases and 1 base, there was a span of 8 bases. Germline V lookup: CDR1 SEHNR, CDR2 FQNEAQ (reference sequence). The CDR3 contains 13 residues. For the CDR3, the DNA is TGTGCCAGCAGCGCCGTCCTCCAAGAGACCCAGTACTTC. Its translation is CASSAVLQETQYF. Full variable domain (remainder filled in from reference TRBV7-9 and TRBJ2-5): DTGVSQNPRHKITKRGQNVTFRCDPISEHNRLYWYRQTLGQGPEFLTYFQNEAQLEKSRLLSDRFSAERPKGSFSTLEIQRTEQGDSAMYLCASSAVLQETQYFGPGTRLLVL.

This sequence joins TRBV7-9 and TRBJ2-5, with D maybe TRBD1 (5 bases). V dropped 5 bases and J dropped 2 bases, with 12 bases sitting between them. Per germline, CDR1 SEHNR and CDR2 FQNEAQ (reference sequence). The length of the CDR3 is 14 residues. The CDR3, as DNA: TGTGCCAGCAGCCCACCAGGACAACAAGAGACCCAGTACTTC. Translated, it gives CASSPPGQQETQYF.

The rearrangement uses TRBV29-1 and TRBJ2-7, with D maybe TRBD2 (7 bases). V was cut by 4 bases and J by 2 bases, with 18 bases left in between. CDR1 and CDR2 (germline): SQVTM, ANQGSEA. CDR3 size: 15 residues. The CDR3 DNA follows: TGCAGCGTTGGAGGGGGGCTAGCGGATCCCTACGAGCAGTACTTC. Its translation is CSVGGGLADPYEQYF.

This clone has only one observation. V and J are TRBV11-1 and TRBJ1-2, with 10 bases aligning to TRBD1. This CDR3 region has 13 residues. Germline V gene data show CDR1 as SGHAT and CDR2 as FQDESV (reference sequence). V lost 3 bases and J lost 8; bases outside the gene matches: 3. CDR3 in DNA: TGTGCCAGCAGCTTTGGGACAGGGGCAGGCTACACCTTC. Translation gives CASSFGTGAGYTF.

The CDR3 region has the DNA TGTGCCAGCAGCTTCGCTACCCAGGGGGGATACGAGCAGTACTTC. It specifies CASSFATQGGYEQYF. The V gene is TRBV11-2, the J gene TRBJ2-7, with D perhaps TRBD1 (7 bases). The V gene lost 3 bases and the J gene lost 4 bases, with 16 bases spanning the gap. In germline, CDR1 is SGHAT, CDR2 FQNNGV. The CDR3 has 15 amino acids.

The J gene is TRBJ2-1, the V gene TRBV4-3, with TRBD2 identical over 8 bases. The CDR3 totals 15 residues. The germline gives CDR1 LGHNA, CDR2 YSLEER. The junction had 7 bases not matched to a gene; V was cut back by 1 base and J by 8 bases. DNA for the CDR3: TGCGCCAGCAGCCAAGTCGGGAGGGCCGGTGATGAGCAGTTCTTC. Its translation is CASSQVGRAGDEQFF.

This chain connects TRBV7-6 to TRBJ2-1, with D perhaps TRBD2 (5 bases). Trimming left V 0 bases short and J 7 bases short, with 19 bases between. The V gene's germline CDR1 is SGHVS and CDR2 FNYEAQ. The CDR3 has 17 residues. The CDR3 coding sequence is TGTGCCAGCAGCTTAGCCCTGTCGGCAAGCGGTGGGAATGAGCAGTTCTTC. This translates into CASSLALSASGGNEQFF.